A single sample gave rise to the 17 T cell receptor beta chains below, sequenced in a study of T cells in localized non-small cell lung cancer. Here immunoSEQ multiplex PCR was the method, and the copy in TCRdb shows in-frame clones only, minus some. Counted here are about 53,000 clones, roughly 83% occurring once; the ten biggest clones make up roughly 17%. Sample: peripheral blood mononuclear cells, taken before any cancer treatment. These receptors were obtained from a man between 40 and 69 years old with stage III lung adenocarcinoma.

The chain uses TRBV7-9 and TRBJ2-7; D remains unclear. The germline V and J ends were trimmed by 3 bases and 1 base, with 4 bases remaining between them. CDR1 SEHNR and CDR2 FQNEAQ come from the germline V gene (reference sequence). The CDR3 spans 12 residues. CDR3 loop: CASSFTSYEQYF. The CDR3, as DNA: TGTGCCAGCAGCTTCACTTCCTACGAGCAGTACTTC.

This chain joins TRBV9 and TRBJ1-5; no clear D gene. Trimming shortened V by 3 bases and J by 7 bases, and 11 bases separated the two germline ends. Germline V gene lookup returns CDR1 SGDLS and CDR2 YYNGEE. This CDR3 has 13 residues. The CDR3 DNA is TGTGCCAGCAGCGAGGCGGGTTGGCAGCCCCAGCATTTT. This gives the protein CASSEAGWQPQHF.

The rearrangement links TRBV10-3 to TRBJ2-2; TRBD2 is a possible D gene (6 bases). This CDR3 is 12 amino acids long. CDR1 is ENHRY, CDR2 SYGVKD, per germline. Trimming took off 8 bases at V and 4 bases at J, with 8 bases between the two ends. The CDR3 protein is CAILAATGELFF. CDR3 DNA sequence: TGTGCCATCTTAGCGGCCACCGGGGAGCTGTTTTTT.

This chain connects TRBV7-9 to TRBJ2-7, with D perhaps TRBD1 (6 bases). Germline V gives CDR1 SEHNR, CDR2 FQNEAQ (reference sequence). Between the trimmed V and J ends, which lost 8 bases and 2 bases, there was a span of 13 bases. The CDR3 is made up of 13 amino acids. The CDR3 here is CASSTTGTYEQYF. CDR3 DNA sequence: TGTGCCAGCTCTACGACAGGCACCTACGAGCAGTACTTC.

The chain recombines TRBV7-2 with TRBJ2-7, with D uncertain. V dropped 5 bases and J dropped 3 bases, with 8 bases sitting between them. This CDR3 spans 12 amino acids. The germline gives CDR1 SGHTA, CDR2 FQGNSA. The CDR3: CASSTERYEQYF. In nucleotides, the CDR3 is TGTGCCAGCAGCACCGAGCGCTACGAGCAGTACTTC.

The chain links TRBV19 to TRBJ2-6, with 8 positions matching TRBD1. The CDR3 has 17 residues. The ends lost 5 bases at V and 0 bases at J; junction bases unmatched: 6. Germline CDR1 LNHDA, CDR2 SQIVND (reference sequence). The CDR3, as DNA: TGTGCCAGTAGTGCTGGGACAGGACCCTCTGGGGCCAACGTCCTGACTTTC. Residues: CASSAGTGPSGANVLTF.

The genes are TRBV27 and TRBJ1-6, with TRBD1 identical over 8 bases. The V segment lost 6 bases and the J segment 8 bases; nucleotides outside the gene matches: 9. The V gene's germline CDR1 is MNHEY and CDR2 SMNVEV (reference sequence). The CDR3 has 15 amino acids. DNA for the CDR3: TGTGCCAGCAGCCAAACCCCAGGGGGCGATTCACCCCTCCACTTT. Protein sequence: CASSQTPGGDSPLHF.

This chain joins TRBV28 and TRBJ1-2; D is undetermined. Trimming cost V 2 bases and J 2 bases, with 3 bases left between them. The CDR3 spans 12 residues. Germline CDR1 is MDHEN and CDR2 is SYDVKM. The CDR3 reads CASSLQNYGYTF. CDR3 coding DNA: TGTGCCAGCAGTTTACAGAACTATGGCTACACCTTC.

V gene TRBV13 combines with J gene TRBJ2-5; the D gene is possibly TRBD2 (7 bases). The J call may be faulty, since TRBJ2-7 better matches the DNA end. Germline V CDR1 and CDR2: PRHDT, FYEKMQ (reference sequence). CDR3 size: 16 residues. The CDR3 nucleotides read TGTGCCAGCAGCTTAGGCTGGGGGGGCCCTGCCTACGAGCAGTACTTC. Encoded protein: CASSLGWGGPAYEQYF.

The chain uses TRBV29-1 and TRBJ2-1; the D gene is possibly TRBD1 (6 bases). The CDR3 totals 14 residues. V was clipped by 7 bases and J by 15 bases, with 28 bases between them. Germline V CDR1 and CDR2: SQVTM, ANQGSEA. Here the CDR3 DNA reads TGCAGCGGTGAGAGTGGCGACCCAGGGGCCGCATGGTTCTTC. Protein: CSGESGDPGAAWFF.

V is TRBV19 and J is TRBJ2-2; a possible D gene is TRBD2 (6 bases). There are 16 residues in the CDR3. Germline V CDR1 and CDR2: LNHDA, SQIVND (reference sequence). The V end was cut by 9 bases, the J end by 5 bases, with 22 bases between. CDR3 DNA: TGTGCCAGCCGCAAGGTCACCAGCGGGCGGACCGGGGAGCTGTTTTTT. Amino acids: CASRKVTSGRTGELFF.

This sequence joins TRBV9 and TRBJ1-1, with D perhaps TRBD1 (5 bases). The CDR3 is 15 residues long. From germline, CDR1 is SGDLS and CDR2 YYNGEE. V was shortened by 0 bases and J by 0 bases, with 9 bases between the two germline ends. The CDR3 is CASSVEGALNTEAFF. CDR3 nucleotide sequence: TGTGCCAGCAGCGTAGAAGGGGCCTTGAACACTGAAGCTTTCTTT.

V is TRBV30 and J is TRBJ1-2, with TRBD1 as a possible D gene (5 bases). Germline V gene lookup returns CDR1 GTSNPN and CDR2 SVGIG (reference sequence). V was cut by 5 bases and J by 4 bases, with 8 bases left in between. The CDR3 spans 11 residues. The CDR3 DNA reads TGTGCCTGGGCCGGGACCTATGGCTACACCTTC. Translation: CAWAGTYGYTF.

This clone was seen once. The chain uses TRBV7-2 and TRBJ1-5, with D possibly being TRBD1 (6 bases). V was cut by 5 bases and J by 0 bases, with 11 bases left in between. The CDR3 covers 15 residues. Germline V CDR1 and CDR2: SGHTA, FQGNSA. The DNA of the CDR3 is TGTGCCAGCAGCCCGACAGGTTATAGCAATCAGCCCCAGCATTTT. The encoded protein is CASSPTGYSNQPQHF.

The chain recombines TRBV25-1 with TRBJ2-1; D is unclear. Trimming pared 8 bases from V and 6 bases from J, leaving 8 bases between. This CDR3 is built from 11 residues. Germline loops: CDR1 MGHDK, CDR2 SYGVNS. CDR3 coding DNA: TGTGCCAGCGATCTATTCAATGAGCAGTTCTTC. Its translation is CASDLFNEQFF.

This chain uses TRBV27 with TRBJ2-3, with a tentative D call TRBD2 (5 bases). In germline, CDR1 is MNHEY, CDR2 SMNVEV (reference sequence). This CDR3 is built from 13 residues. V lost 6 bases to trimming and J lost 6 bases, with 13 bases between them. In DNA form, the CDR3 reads TGTGCCAGCAGGACTACCGGTACGGATACGCAGTATTTT. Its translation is CASRTTGTDTQYF.

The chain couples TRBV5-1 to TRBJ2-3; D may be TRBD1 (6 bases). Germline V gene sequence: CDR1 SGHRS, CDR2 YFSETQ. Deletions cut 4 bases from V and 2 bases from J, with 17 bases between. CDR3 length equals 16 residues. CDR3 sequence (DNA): TGCGCCAGCAGCCGACAGGCAGGGGACCTCACAGATACGCAGTATTTT. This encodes CASSRQAGDLTDTQYF.